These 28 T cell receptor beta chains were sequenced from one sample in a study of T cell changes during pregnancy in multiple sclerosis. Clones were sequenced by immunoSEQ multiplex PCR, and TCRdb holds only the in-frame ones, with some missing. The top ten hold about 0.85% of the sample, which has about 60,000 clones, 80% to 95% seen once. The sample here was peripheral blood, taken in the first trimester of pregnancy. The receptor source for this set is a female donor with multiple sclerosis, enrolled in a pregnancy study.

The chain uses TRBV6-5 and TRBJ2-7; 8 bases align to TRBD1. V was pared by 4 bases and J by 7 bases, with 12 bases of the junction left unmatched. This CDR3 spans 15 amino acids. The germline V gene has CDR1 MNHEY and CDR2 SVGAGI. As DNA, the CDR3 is TGTGCCAGCAGTTCCAGACAGGGGTTGGTCGGGGAGCAGTACTTC. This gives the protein CASSSRQGLVGEQYF.

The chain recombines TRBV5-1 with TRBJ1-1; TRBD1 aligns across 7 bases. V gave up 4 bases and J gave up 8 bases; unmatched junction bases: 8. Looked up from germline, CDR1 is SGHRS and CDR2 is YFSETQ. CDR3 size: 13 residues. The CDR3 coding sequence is TGCGCCAGCAGCGATGGGACAGACGTCGAAGCTTTCTTT. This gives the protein CASSDGTDVEAFF.

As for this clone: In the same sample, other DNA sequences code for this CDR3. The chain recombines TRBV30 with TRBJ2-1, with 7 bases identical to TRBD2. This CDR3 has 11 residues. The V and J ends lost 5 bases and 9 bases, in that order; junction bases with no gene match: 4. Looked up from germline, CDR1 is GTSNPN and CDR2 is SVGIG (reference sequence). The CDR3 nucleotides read TGTGCCTGGTCGGGGGGAGGTGAGCAGTTCTTC. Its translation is CAWSGGGEQFF.

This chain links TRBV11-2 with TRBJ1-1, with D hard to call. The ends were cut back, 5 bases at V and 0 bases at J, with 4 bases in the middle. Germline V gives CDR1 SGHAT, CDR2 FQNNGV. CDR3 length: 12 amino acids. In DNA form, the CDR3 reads TGTGCCAGCAGCCCCATGAACACTGAAGCTTTCTTT. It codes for CASSPMNTEAFF.

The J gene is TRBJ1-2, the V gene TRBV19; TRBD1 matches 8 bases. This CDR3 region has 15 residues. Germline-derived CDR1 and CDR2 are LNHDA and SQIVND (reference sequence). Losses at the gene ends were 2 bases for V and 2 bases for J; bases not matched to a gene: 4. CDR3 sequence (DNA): TGTGCCAGTAGTATACTCCAGGGGGCAAACTATGGCTACACCTTC. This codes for CASSILQGANYGYTF.

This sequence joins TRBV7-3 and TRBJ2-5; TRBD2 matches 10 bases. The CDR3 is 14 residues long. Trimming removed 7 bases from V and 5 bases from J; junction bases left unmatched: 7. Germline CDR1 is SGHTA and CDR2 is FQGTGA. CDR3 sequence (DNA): TGTGCCAGCAATAGCGGGGGGCCAGAGGAGACCCAGTACTTC. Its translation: CASNSGGPEETQYF. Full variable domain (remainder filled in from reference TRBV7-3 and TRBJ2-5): GAGVSQTPSNKVTEKGKYVELRCDPISGHTALYWYRQSLGQGPEFLIYFQGTGAADDSGLPNDRFFAVRPEGSVSTLKIQRTERGDSAVYLCASNSGGPEETQYFGPGTRLLVL.

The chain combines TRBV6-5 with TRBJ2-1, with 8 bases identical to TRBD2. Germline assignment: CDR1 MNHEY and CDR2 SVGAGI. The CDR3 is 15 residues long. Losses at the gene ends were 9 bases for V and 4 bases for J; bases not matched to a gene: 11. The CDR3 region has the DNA TGTGCCAGTTGCCACGGGCCGGGGGGGTACAATGAGCAGTTCTTC. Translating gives CASCHGPGGYNEQFF.

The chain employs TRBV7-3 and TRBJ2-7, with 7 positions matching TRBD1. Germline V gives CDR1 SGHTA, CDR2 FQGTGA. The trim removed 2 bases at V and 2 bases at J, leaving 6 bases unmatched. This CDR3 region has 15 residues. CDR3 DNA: TGTGCCAGCAGCTTAGGAGTCGGGACAGCCTACGAGCAGTACTTC. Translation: CASSLGVGTAYEQYF.

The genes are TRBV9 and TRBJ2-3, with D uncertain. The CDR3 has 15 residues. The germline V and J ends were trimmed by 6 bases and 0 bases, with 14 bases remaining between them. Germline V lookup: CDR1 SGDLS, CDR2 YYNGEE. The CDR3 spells CASTRGAASTDTQYF. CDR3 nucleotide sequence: TGTGCCAGCACCAGAGGTGCGGCGAGCACAGATACGCAGTATTTT.

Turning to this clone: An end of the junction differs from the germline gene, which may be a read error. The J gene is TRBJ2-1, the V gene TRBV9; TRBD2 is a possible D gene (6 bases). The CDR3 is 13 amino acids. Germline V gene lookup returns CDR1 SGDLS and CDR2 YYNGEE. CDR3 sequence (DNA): TGTGCCAGCACCGTGCCCGGGGGAAATGAGCAGCTCTTC. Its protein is CASTVPGGNEQLF.

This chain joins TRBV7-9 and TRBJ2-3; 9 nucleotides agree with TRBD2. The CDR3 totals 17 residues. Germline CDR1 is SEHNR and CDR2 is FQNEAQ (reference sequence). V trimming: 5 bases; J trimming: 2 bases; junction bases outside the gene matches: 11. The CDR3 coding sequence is TGTGCCAGCAGCCCCCGCTGGGAGCGGGGGGTCACAGATACGCAGTATTTT. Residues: CASSPRWERGVTDTQYF. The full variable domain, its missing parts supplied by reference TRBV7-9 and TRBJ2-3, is DTGVSQNPRHKITKRGQNVTFRCDPISEHNRLYWYRQTLGQGPEFLTYFQNEAQLEKSRLLSDRFSAERPKGSFSTLEIQRTEQGDSAMYLCASSPRWERGVTDTQYFGPGTRLTVL.

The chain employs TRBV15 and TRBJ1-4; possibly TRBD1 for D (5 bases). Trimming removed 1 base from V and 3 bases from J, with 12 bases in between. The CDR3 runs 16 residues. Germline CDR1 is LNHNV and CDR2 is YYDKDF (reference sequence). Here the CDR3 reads CATSRVGGESNEKLFF. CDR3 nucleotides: TGTGCCACCAGCAGAGTTGGAGGGGAATCTAATGAAAAACTGTTTTTT.

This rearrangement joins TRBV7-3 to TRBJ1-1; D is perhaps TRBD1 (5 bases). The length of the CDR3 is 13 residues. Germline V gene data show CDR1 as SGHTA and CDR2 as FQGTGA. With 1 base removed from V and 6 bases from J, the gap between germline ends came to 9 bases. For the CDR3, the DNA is TGTGCCAGCAGCTTAAGCCAGGGCTCTGAAGCTTTCTTT. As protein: CASSLSQGSEAFF.

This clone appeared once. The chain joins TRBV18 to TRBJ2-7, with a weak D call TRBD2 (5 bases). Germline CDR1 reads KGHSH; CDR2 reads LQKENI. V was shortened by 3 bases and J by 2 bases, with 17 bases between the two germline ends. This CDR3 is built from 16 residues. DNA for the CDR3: TGTGCCAGCTCACCCTATCCCTGGACTGTGACCTACGAGCAGTACTTC. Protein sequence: CASSPYPWTVTYEQYF.

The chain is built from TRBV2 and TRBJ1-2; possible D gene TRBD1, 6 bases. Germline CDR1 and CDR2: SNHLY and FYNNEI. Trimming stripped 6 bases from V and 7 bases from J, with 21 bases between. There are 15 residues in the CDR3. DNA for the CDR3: TGTGCCAGCAGGCCCGGGGGGGGCGAGGTCCTTGGCTACACCTTC. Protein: CASRPGGGEVLGYTF.

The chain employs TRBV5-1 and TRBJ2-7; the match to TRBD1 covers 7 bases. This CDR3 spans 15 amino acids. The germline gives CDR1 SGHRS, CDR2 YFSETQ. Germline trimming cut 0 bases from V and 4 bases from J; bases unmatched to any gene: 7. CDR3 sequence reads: CASSLDRDRGYEQYF. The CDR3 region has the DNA TGCGCCAGCAGCTTGGACCGGGACAGAGGATACGAGCAGTACTTC.

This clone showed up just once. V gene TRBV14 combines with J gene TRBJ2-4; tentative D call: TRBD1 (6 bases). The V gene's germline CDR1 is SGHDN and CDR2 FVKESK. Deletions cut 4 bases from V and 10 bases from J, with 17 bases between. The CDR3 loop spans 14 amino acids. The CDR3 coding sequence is TGTGCCAGCAGCCCGCGGACCAGAGACAGGATTCAGTACTTC. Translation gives CASSPRTRDRIQYF.

This chain's CDR3 is CASNPPGTRGVGEQFF. CDR3 bases: TGTGCCAGCAACCCTCCCGGGACAAGGGGAGTGGGTGAGCAGTTCTTC. The rearrangement joins TRBV6-6 to TRBJ2-1; maybe TRBD1 (6 bases). Germline CDR1 MNHNY, CDR2 SVGAGI (reference sequence). Trimming took off 7 bases at V and 9 bases at J, with 25 bases between the two ends. This CDR3 has 16 residues.

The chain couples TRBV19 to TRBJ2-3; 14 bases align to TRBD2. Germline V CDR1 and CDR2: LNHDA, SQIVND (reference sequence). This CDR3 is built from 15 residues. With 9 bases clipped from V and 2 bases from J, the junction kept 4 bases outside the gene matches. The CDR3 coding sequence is TGTGCCAGCCGACTAGCGGGGGGGAACACAGATACGCAGTATTTT. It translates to CASRLAGGNTDTQYF.

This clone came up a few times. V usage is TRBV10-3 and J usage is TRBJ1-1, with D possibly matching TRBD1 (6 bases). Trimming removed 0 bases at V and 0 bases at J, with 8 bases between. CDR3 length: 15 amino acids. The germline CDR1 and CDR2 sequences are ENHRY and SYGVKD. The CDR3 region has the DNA TGTGCCATCAGTGAGTCACAGGGTTTGAACACTGAAGCTTTCTTT. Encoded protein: CAISESQGLNTEAFF.

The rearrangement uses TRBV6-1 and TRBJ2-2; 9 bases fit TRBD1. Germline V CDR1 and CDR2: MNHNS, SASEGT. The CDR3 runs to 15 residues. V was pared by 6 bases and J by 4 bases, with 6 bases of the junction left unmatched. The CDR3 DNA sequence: TGTGCCAGCAGACCCGGACAGGGGAGCACCGGGGAGCTGTTTTTT. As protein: CASRPGQGSTGELFF.

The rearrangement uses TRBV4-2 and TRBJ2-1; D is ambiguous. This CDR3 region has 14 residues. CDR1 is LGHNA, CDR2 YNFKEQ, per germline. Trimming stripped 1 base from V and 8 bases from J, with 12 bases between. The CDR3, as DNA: TGTGCCAGCAGCCAAGGGCTCCTAGTCGATGAGCAGTTCTTC. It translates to CASSQGLLVDEQFF.

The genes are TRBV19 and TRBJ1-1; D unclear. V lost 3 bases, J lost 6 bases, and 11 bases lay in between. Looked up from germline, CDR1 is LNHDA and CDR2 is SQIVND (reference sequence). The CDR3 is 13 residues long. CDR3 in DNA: TGTGCCAGTAGTATTTCGCGAATGGCTGAAGCTTTCTTT. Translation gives CASSISRMAEAFF.

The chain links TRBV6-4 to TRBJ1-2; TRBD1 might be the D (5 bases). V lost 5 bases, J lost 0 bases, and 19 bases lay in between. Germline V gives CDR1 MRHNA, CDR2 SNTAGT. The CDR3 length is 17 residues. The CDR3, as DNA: TGTGCCAGCAGTCTCACCGGGGCGGGGACGGCTAACTATGGCTACACCTTC. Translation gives CASSLTGAGTANYGYTF.

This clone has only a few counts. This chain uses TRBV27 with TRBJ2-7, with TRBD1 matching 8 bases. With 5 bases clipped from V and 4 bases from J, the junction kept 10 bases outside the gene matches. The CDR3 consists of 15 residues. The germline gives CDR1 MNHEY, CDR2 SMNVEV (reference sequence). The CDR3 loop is CASSPRQGAGYEQYF. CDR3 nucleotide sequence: TGTGCCAGCAGTCCCCGGCAGGGGGCTGGGTACGAGCAGTACTTC.

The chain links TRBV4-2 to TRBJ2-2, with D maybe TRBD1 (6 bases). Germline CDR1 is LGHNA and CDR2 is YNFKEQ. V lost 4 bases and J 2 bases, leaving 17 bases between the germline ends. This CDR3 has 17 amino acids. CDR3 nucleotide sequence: TGTGCCAGCAGCCCCCTGGTGGGGACACTTAACACCGGGGAGCTGTTTTTT. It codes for CASSPLVGTLNTGELFF.

CDR3 region: CASSTSRTSGPYEQYF. CDR3 DNA: TGTGCCAGCAGCACAAGTAGGACTAGCGGGCCCTACGAGCAGTACTTC. This chain joins TRBV4-2 and TRBJ2-7; 11 bases agree with TRBD2. This CDR3 has 16 amino acids. Looked up from germline, CDR1 is LGHNA and CDR2 is YNFKEQ. The trim removed 5 bases at V and 2 bases at J, leaving 8 bases unmatched.

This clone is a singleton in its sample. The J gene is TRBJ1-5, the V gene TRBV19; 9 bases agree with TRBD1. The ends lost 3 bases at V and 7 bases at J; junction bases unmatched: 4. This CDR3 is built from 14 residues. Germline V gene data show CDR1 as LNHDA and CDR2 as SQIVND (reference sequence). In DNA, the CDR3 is TGTGCCAGTAGTATTTTAACAGGGGGCCAGCCCCAGCATTTT. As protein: CASSILTGGQPQHF.